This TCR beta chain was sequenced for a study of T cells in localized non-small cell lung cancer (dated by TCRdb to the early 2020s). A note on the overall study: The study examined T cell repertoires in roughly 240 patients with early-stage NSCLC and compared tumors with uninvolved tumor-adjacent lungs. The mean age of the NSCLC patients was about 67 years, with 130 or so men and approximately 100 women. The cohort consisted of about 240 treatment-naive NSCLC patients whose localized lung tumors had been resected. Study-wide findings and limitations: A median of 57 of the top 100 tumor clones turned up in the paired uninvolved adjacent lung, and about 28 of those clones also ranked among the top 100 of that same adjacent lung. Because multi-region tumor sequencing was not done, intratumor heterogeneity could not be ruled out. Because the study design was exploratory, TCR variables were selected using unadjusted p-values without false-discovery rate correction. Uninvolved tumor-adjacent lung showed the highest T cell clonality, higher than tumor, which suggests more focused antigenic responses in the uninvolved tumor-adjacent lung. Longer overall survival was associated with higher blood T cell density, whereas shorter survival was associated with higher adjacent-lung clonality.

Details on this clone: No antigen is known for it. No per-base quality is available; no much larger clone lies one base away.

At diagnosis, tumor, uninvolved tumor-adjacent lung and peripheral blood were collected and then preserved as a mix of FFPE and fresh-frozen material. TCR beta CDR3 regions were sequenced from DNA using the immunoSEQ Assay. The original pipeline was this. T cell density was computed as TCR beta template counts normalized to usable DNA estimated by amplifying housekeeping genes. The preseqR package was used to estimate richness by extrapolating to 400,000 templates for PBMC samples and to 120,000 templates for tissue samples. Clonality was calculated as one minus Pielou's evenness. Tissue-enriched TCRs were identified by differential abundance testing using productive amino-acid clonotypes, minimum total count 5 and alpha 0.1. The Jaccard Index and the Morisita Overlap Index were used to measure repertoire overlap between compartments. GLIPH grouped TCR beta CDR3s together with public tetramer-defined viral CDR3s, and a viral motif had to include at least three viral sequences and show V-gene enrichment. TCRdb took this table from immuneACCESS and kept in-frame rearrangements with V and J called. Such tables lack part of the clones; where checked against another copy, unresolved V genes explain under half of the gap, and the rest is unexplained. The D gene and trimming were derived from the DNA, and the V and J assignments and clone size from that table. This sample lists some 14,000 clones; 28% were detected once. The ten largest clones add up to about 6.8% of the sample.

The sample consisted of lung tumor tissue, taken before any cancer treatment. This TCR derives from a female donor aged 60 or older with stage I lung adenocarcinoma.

The sequenced DNA is TGCGCCAGCAGCCTACGGGACAGGGGGCTTCCTGGGGCCAACGTCCTGACTTTC. Its translation is CASSLRDRGLPGANVLTF. This sequence uses TRBV23-1 and TRBJ2-6; TRBD1 lines up with 12 middle nucleotides. TRBV23-1 is an open reading frame, and its role is uncertain. The germline V end is reduced by 6 bases and the J end by 2 bases; junction bases left unmatched: 8. The CDR3 has 18 amino acids, counting the end cysteine and phenylalanine. The only DNA kept is the CDR3, 54 bases in frame from the first base.